A selection of T cell receptor beta chains follows, all from one sample in a study of cytomegalovirus exposure and HLA in healthy donors. The protocol was immunoSEQ multiplex PCR, while the TCRdb copy is restricted to in-frame clones and leaves out a portion. The sample yields fewer than 250,000 clones, approximately 83% seen once. Sequencing was done on a sample of PBMCs. The receptors here all came from a boy between 2 and 10 years old in good health and CMV-seronegative. CDR3s include the opening cysteine and the closing phenylalanine or tryptophan. A D gene is named only where the DNA matches it firmly. Size is stated for part of the rows, as once, few or many counts, or as a class when the clone is expanded.

d_gene	j_gene	abundance	v_gene	CDR3nt	CDR3aa
-	TRBJ2-7	-	TRBV5-1	TGCGCCAGCAGCTTGGCCGGAGCAGGGATCAGCGAGCAGTACTTC	CASSLAGAGISEQYF
-	TRBJ1-1	-	TRBV19	TGTGCCAGTAGTATCTCGGGTACAGGCGGTATGAACACTGAAGCTTTCTTT	CASSISGTGGMNTEAFF
-	TRBJ2-7	-	TRBV7-2	TGTGCCAGCAGCCGCCGGGGCTACGAGCAGTACTTC	CASSRRGYEQYF
TRBD2	TRBJ2-3	once	TRBV27	TGTGCCAGCAGTCTGAGCGGGACCACAGATACGCAGTATTTT	CASSLSGTTDTQYF
-	TRBJ2-3	-	TRBV6-4	TGTGCCAGCAGAGCGCAGGGGTGGGGCACAGATACGCAGTATTTT	CASRAQGWGTDTQYF
-	TRBJ1-2	-	TRBV19	TGTGCCAGTAGTATAGAAGGGCGGGTAGTCCCCTATGGCTACACCTTC	CASSIEGRVVPYGYTF
-	TRBJ2-2	-	TRBV7-3	TGTGCCAGCCAGCAGGGCCCTAACACCGGGGAGCTGTTTTTT	CASQQGPNTGELFF
TRBD1	TRBJ1-5	few	TRBV13	TGTGCCAGCAGCTTAGGACAGGGGAGTCAGCCCCAGCATTTT	CASSLGQGSQPQHF
TRBD1	TRBJ1-4	-	TRBV7-2	TGTGCCAGCAGCAGCACAGGGGCCGAGGAAAAACTGTTTTTT	CASSSTGAEEKLFF
TRBD2	TRBJ2-7	-	TRBV5-1	TGCGCCAGCAGCTTGTGGGGGGGGGCCTACGAGCAGTACTTC	CASSLWGGAYEQYF
-	TRBJ1-2	-	TRBV18	TGTGCCAGCTCAGACCAGGGAGGGTATGGCTACACCTTC	CASSDQGGYGYTF
TRBD2	TRBJ2-1	-	TRBV2	TGTGCCAGCATCCTGACTAGCGGGGTACGCAATGAGCAGTTCTTC	CASILTSGVRNEQFF
-	TRBJ2-1	-	TRBV19	TGTGCCAGTAGTATTCAGGGGTTCTTGTCCTACAATGAGCAGTTCTTC	CASSIQGFLSYNEQFF
-	TRBJ2-4	-	TRBV6-4	TGTGCCAGCAGTGACTCTGCAGGGGTCGGGTTCATTCAGTACTTC	CASSDSAGVGFIQYF
-	TRBJ1-5	-	TRBV19	TGTGCCAGCCGTGGGGGACACCTTAGCAATCAGCCCCAGCATTTT	CASRGGHLSNQPQHF
-	TRBJ2-7	-	TRBV7-3	TGTGCCAGCAGCCCAGGGGGGTCCTACGAGCAGTACTTC	CASSPGGSYEQYF
TRBD1	TRBJ2-2	-	TRBV11-2	TGTGCCAGCAGGCAAACAGGGGGCGGGGGCGGGGAGCTGTTTTTT	CASRQTGGGGGELFF
-	TRBJ2-1	-	TRBV19	TGTGCCAGTTCAACAGGGACCAATGAGCAGTTCTTC	CASSTGTNEQFF
-	TRBJ2-7	-	TRBV9	TGTGCCAGCAGCGACAGGACAGATTCCTACGAGCAGTACTTC	CASSDRTDSYEQYF
-	TRBJ2-1	-	TRBV11-1	TGTGCCAGCAGCTTGGGAGGAGATGAGCAGTTCTTC	CASSLGGDEQFF
TRBD1	TRBJ1-4	-	TRBV2	TGTGCCAGCAGCGCCGGGACAGGGGTTGAAAAACTGTTTTTT	CASSAGTGVEKLFF
-	TRBJ1-1	-	TRBV30	TGTGCCTGGAGGGAAAGGACAGCGAGGGCCACTGAAGCTTTCTTT	CAWRERTARATEAFF
-	TRBJ1-1	-	TRBV4-1	TGCGCCAGCAGCCTTCACCTAGGTGAAGCTTTCTTT	CASSLHLGEAFF
TRBD2	TRBJ2-7	-	TRBV13	TGTGCCAGCAGCCAAGCGGGAAATTTAGGCGAGCAGTACTTC	CASSQAGNLGEQYF
TRBD1	TRBJ2-2	-	TRBV19	TGTGCCAGTAGTATAATCCCCTCCACAGGGGGCGGGGAGCTGTTTTTT	CASSIIPSTGGGELFF
-	TRBJ2-7	few	TRBV2	TGTGCCAGCGGAGACGGACAGCCCTACGAGCAGTACTTC	CASGDGQPYEQYF
TRBD2	TRBJ2-1	once	TRBV5-1	TGCGCCAGCAGCCTCACCCCTAGCGGGCCTTACAATGAGCAGTTCTTC	CASSLTPSGPYNEQFF
TRBD2	TRBJ2-2	-	TRBV13	TGTGCCAGCAGCTCGCCGGGACTAGCTTGGACCGGGGAGCTGTTTTTT	CASSSPGLAWTGELFF